One and the same sample provided the 19 T cell receptor beta chains below, sequenced in a study of CD8 T cells in Susac syndrome. Reverse transcription used roughly 0.45 to 1 ug RNA and random hexamers. TCRdb reprocessed the immunoSEQ multiplex PCR reads via MiXCR and lists one record per CDR3 protein. The table lists about 200,000 distinct CDR3 sequences, nearly 95% of them singletons, with 0.093% in the top ten. Sequenced sample: CD4+ T cells from PBMCs. The receptors originated from a human donor with multiple sclerosis.

The chain recombines TRBV20-1 with TRBJ2-1; 8 bases match TRBD2. The CDR3 length is 15 residues. Germline V gene lookup returns CDR1 DFQATT and CDR2 SNEGSKA (reference sequence). The V and J ends lost 3 bases and 7 bases, in that order; junction bases with no gene match: 11. The chain's CDR3 is CSASMGAGVMNEQFF. CDR3 bases: TGCAGTGCTAGTATGGGAGCGGGAGTTATGAATGAGCAGTTCTTC.

CDR3 DNA sequence: TGTGCCAGCAGCCAAGTTGAGGGGGGATTGACCGGGGAGCTGTTTTTT. Amino acid sequence: CASSQVEGGLTGELFF. V and J are TRBV3-1 and TRBJ2-2; the D gene could be TRBD1 or TRBD2 (6 bases each). CDR3 length: 16 residues. Germline CDR1 reads LGHDT; CDR2 reads YNNKEL (reference sequence). The V and J ends lost 1 base and 5 bases respectively, with 14 bases between them.

The rearrangement joins TRBV6-5 to TRBJ1-1; D is undetermined. Looked up from germline, CDR1 is MNHEY and CDR2 is SVGAGI. V was pared by 8 bases and J by 1 base, with 14 bases between. The CDR3 consists of 14 residues. CDR3 amino acids: CASWAPSQNTEAFF. The CDR3 DNA reads TGTGCCAGCTGGGCACCCTCCCAGAACACTGAAGCTTTCTTT.

The gene calls are TRBV1 and TRBJ2-5; TRBD2 is the table's D call and was not checked against the DNA. TRBV1 is a pseudogene locus. The CDR3 is made up of 16 amino acids. CDR3 in amino acids: CTSSQDLAGGQETQYF. In nucleotides, the CDR3 is TGCACCAGCAGCCAAGATTTAGCGGGGGGACAAGAGACCCAGTACTTC.

The CDR3 DNA follows: TGTGCCACCAGCAGCACTAGGGACAGCGCTATCAACACCTTC. As protein: CATSSTRDSAINTF. This chain connects TRBV15 to TRBJ1-2, with TRBD1 identical over 7 bases. The CDR3 runs 14 residues. Germline V CDR1 and CDR2: LNHNV, YYDKDF (reference sequence). V lost 3 bases and J lost 12; bases outside the gene matches: 13. Drawing the rest from reference TRBV15 and TRBJ1-2, the complete variable domain is DAMVIQNPRYQVTQFGKPVTLSCSQTLNHNVMYWYQQKSSQAPKLLFHYYDKDFNNEADTPDNFQSRRPNTSFCFLDIRSPGLGDTAMYLCATSSTRDSAINTFGSGTRLTVV.

V gene TRBV10-1 combines with J gene TRBJ2-7, with 7 bases fitting TRBD1. Losses at the gene ends were 5 bases for V and 2 bases for J; bases not matched to a gene: 3. This CDR3 spans 13 amino acids. Germline loops: CDR1 WNHNN, CDR2 SYGVQD (reference sequence). The CDR3 DNA is TGCGCCAGCAGTTTACAGGGGACCTACGAGCAGTACTTC. Translated: CASSLQGTYEQYF.

This clonotype was recorded a few times. V and J are TRBV9 and TRBJ2-5; 13 bases are shared with TRBD2. The CDR3 totals 15 residues. Germline-derived CDR1 and CDR2 are SGDLS and YYNGEE. V was clipped by 4 bases and J by 5 bases; unmatched bases: 5. Here the CDR3 DNA reads TGTGCCAGCAGCCCAGGACTAGCGGGGGTTGAGACCCAGTACTTC. Its protein product is CASSPGLAGVETQYF.

This sequence joins TRBV18 and TRBJ2-7, with D perhaps given as TRBD1 or TRBD2 (6 bases each). There are 15 residues in the CDR3. Trimming took 0 bases from V and 9 from J, leaving 18 bases between them. From germline, CDR1 is KGHSH and CDR2 LQKENI. The CDR3 DNA reads as TGTGCCAGCTCACCACCGGGGGGCCACCCTCTGCGGCAGTACTTC. Its protein product is CASSPPGGHPLRQYF.

The chain employs TRBV24-1 and TRBJ2-1; 11 nucleotides match TRBD2. This CDR3 contains 17 residues. Losses at the gene ends were 3 bases for V and 7 bases for J; bases not matched to a gene: 10. Germline lookup yields CDR1 KGHDR and CDR2 SFDVKD. CDR3 residues: CATSDTSGSWVRNEQFF. The DNA for the CDR3 is TGTGCCACCAGTGATACTAGCGGGAGTTGGGTTAGGAATGAGCAGTTCTTC.

The chain couples TRBV23-1 to TRBJ1-1; D call uncertain. TRBV23-1 is noted as an ORF with a role that remains uncertain. Trimming took off 11 bases at V and 3 bases at J, with 13 bases between the two ends. This CDR3 spans 12 amino acids. Here the CDR3 reads CAGPEAYTEAFF. The DNA for the CDR3 is TGCGCCGGACCCGAGGCTTACACTGAAGCTTTCTTT.

This clonotype was counted once. The V and J genes are TRBV12-3 or TRBV12-4 and TRBJ2-3, with 8 bases identical to TRBD1. Germline trimming cut 6 bases from V and 4 bases from J; bases unmatched to any gene: 6. The length of the CDR3 is 14 residues. In DNA, the CDR3 is TGTGCCAGCAGAACCGGACAGGGACCAGATACGCAGTATTTT. Encoded protein: CASRTGQGPDTQYF.

The chain uses TRBV20-1 and TRBJ1-5; 8 bases are a match to TRBD1. The CDR3 loop spans 14 amino acids. With V trimmed by 0 bases and J by 5 bases, 3 bases remained unmatched. The V gene's germline CDR1 is DFQATT and CDR2 SNEGSKA (reference sequence). The CDR3 region has the DNA TGCAGTGCTAGAGAGGACAGGGCCCATCAGCCCCAGCATTTT. Amino acids: CSAREDRAHQPQHF.

The J gene is TRBJ1-1, the V gene TRBV29-1; D is perhaps TRBD1 (5 bases). The CDR3 is made up of 11 amino acids. V was clipped by 2 bases and J by 11 bases, with 12 bases between them. Germline CDR1 and CDR2: SQVTM and ANQGSEA. The DNA of the CDR3 is TGCAGCGTTGAAAGACAGTTTGCGGCTTTCTTT. It translates to CSVERQFAAFF.

The chain couples TRBV7-2 to TRBJ2-3; the D is unclear. The CDR3 has 15 residues. Trimming removed 2 bases at V and 10 bases at J, with 19 bases between. In germline, CDR1 is SGHTA, CDR2 FQGNSA. The DNA of the CDR3 is TGTGCCAGCAGCTTATGGACGGCGGTGGGGTCAGCGCAGTATTTT. Translation: CASSLWTAVGSAQYF. Full variable domain (outside the CDR3, taken from reference TRBV7-2 and TRBJ2-3): GAGVSQSPSNKVTEKGKDVELRCDPISGHTALYWYRQSLGQGLEFLIYFQGNSAPDKSGLPSDRFSAERTGGSVSTLTIQRTQQEDSAVYLCASSLWTAVGSAQYFGPGTRLTVL.

The gene calls are TRBV30 and TRBJ2-1; 10 nucleotides align to TRBD2. There are 15 residues in the CDR3. The J segment lost 6 bases and the V segment lost 3 bases, leaving 8 bases of the junction unmatched. Germline-derived CDR1 and CDR2 are GTSNPN and SVGIG (reference sequence). This chain's CDR3 is CAWSRAGGPSNEQFF. In nucleotides, the CDR3 is TGTGCCTGGAGCCGAGCGGGAGGGCCCTCCAATGAGCAGTTCTTC.

The rearrangement uses TRBV12-3 or TRBV12-4 and TRBJ2-7, with 7 bases fitting TRBD1. The V and J ends lost 6 bases and 8 bases, in that order; junction bases with no gene match: 7. This CDR3 is built from 12 residues. The CDR3 sequence is CASRLHRGQQYF. The CDR3 DNA reads as TGTGCCAGCAGACTCCACAGGGGACAGCAGTACTTC.

The chain carries TRBV30 and TRBJ1-2; D not resolved. The CDR3 contains 13 residues. The germline gives CDR1 GTSNPN, CDR2 SVGIG (reference sequence). V lost 1 base to trimming and J lost 5 bases, with 11 bases between them. The CDR3 spells CAWSATGIYGYTF. The CDR3 DNA follows: TGTGCCTGGAGTGCGACCGGGATATATGGCTACACCTTC.

This chain uses TRBV20-1 with TRBJ2-1; D gene ambiguous. This CDR3 region has 11 residues. The V end was cut by 3 bases, the J end by 4 bases, with 4 bases between. In germline, CDR1 is DFQATT, CDR2 SNEGSKA (reference sequence). The DNA of the CDR3 is TGCAGTGCTAGTCAGTACAATGAGCAGTTCTTC. Translation gives CSASQYNEQFF.

This sequence joins TRBV5-1 and TRBJ2-7; no firm D call. CDR1 SGHRS and CDR2 YFSETQ come from the germline V gene. The CDR3 spans 13 residues. Between the trimmed V and J ends, which lost 1 base and 5 bases, there was a span of 10 bases. The CDR3 sequence is CASSLRPGHEQYF. DNA for the CDR3: TGCGCCAGCAGCTTGCGACCTGGACACGAGCAGTACTTC.